The 21 T cell receptor beta chains below all came from one sample that was sequenced in a study of T cells in Graves' hyperthyroidism and ophthalmopathy. Researchers took RNA transcripts and amplified the TCR beta CDR3 regions from them. TCR CDR3 underwent first-round RT-PCR with the HTBI primer set. TCRdb re-derived calls from the multiplex PCR reads in MiXCR, one entry per CDR3 protein. The sample has some 720,000 distinct CDR3 sequences, around 15% seen once. Sequencing was carried out using blood. The source is a young man with Graves' hyperthyroidism.

J is TRBJ2-3 and V is TRBV9, with 8 bases lining up with TRBD2. Germline loops: CDR1 SGDLS, CDR2 YYNGEE. Unmatched junction bases numbered 7, after V lost 0 bases and J lost 4 bases. CDR3 length: 16 residues. As DNA, the CDR3 is TGTGCCAGCAGCGTAGTAAGCGGGAGTCGCGCAGATACGCAGTATTTT. Translated: CASSVVSGSRADTQYF.

This clonotype was seen many times. This chain connects TRBV28 to TRBJ1-2; possibly TRBD1 for D (5 bases). CDR3 length: 17 residues. Between the trimmed V and J ends, which lost 5 bases and 8 bases, there was a span of 27 bases. Germline values: CDR1 MDHEN, CDR2 SYDVKM. The CDR3 DNA sequence: TGTGCCAGCAGTAGGGTGACAGCGTCCTACACCACTTCCGGCTACACCTTC. Encoded protein: CASSRVTASYTTSGYTF.

This clonotype showed up many times. DNA for the CDR3: TGTGCCAGCAGCCACTCCAGGGGGCCAGAAGCTTTCTTT. Amino acids: CASSHSRGPEAFF. The V and J genes are TRBV11-3 and TRBJ1-1, with 8 bases matching TRBD1. In germline, CDR1 is SGHNT, CDR2 YENEEA. V gave up 5 bases and J gave up 8 bases; unmatched junction bases: 7. The CDR3 length is 13 residues.

This chain connects TRBV5-5 to TRBJ2-4; D is unclear. The V end was cut by 3 bases, the J end by 7 bases, with 14 bases between. Germline CDR1 reads SGHKS; CDR2 reads YYEKEE (reference sequence). CDR3 length: 14 residues. CDR3 sequence: CASSSWSEVNIQYF. For the CDR3, the DNA is TGTGCCAGCAGCTCTTGGTCCGAAGTGAACATTCAGTACTTC. Based on the CDR3 plus reference TRBV5-5 and TRBJ2-4, the full variable domain is DAGVTQSPTHLIKTRGQQVTLRCSPISGHKSVSWYQQVLGQGPQFIFQYYEKEERGRGNFPDRFSARQFPNYSSELNVNALLLGDSALYLCASSSWSEVNIQYFGAGTRLSVL.

Comment on this clonotype: A read error may be the cause here, since a much bigger clone is one base away. The J gene is TRBJ1-6, the V gene TRBV5-6; the D is unclear. V gave up 4 bases and J gave up 9 bases, with 11 bases separating them. The CDR3 sequence is 13 residues long. CDR1 is SGHDT and CDR2 is YYEEEE in the germline V gene. The CDR3 DNA sequence: TGTGCCAGCAGCCATCCCTCTGGTTCACCCCTCCACTTT. Its translation: CASSHPSGSPLHF. Drawing the rest from reference TRBV5-6 and TRBJ1-6, the complete variable domain is DAGVTQSPTHLIKTRGQQVTLRCSPKSGHDTVSWYQQALGQGPQFIFQYYEEEERQRGNFPDRFSGHQFPNYSSELNVNALLLGDSALYLCASSHPSGSPLHFGNGTRLTVT.

This clonotype was detected many times. The V call is TRBV28, the J call TRBJ2-3, with D possibly matching TRBD1 (5 bases). This CDR3 comprises 14 residues. V lost 4 bases and J 6 bases, leaving 14 bases between the germline ends. CDR1 and CDR2 from the germline V gene are MDHEN and SYDVKM. DNA of the CDR3: TGTGCCAGCAGTTCCTCGGACATCAGCGATACGCAGTATTTT. Protein: CASSSSDISDTQYF.

This clonotype came up a few times. This chain uses TRBV5-6 with TRBJ2-3; the D call may be TRBD1 or TRBD2 (5 bases each). From germline, CDR1 is SGHDT and CDR2 YYEEEE. Trimming cost V 7 bases and J 1 base, with 13 bases left between them. This CDR3 has 14 amino acids. The CDR3 DNA reads as TGTGCCAGCGGGGGTGGGGTGGGCACAGATACGCAGTATTTT. Protein product: CASGGGVGTDTQYF.

The V and J genes are TRBV6-1 and TRBJ1-2; 10 positions match TRBD1. Germline V gene lookup returns CDR1 MNHNS and CDR2 SASEGT. The CDR3 is made up of 15 amino acids. After removal of 5 bases from V and 7 bases from J, the junction contained 10 bases not matched to a gene. The CDR3 bases are TGTGCCAGCAGTACACATAGACAGGGGGCAGGTGGCTACACCTTC. Encoded protein: CASSTHRQGAGGYTF.

This clonotype was seen ten or more times. The rearrangement links TRBV28 to TRBJ1-5, with D unresolved. Germline loops: CDR1 MDHEN, CDR2 SYDVKM. CDR3 size: 14 residues. The V and J ends lost 4 bases and 6 bases respectively, with 13 bases between them. The CDR3 here is CASSSPDNGQPQHF. The DNA of the CDR3 is TGTGCCAGCAGTTCCCCCGATAACGGTCAGCCCCAGCATTTT.

In its sample, this clonotype was seen a few times. The V gene is TRBV7-2, the J gene TRBJ1-6, with D maybe TRBD1 (6 bases). The V end was cut by 3 bases, the J end by 6 bases, with 9 bases between. Germline values: CDR1 SGHTA, CDR2 FQGNSA. This CDR3 has 14 amino acids. The DNA for the CDR3 is TGTGCCAGCAGCTTTTGGACAGTTAATTCACCCCTCCACTTT. This encodes CASSFWTVNSPLHF.

This clonotype was detected a few times. The rearrangement joins TRBV6-1 to TRBJ2-4, with D perhaps assigned TRBD1 or TRBD2 (6 bases each). V was pared by 8 bases and J by 2 bases, with 13 bases between. The germline CDR1 and CDR2 sequences are MNHNS and SASEGT. This CDR3 contains 14 residues. The CDR3 DNA follows: TGTGCCAGCGAAATGGGGGGCTCCAAAAACATTCAGTACTTC. It encodes CASEMGGSKNIQYF.

In its sample, this clonotype was seen a few times. This chain links TRBV28 with TRBJ2-3; 8 positions match TRBD2. Per germline, CDR1 MDHEN and CDR2 SYDVKM. J lost 8 bases, V lost 2 bases, and 12 bases had no gene match. The CDR3 covers 16 residues. The DNA for the CDR3 is TGTGCCAGCAGTTTAAACGGGAGGGCCGACTTCGGTACGCAGTATTTT. It codes for CASSLNGRADFGTQYF.

The V gene is TRBV29-1, the J gene TRBJ2-1, with 12 bases matching TRBD2. The CDR3 totals 15 residues. The V gene end was trimmed by 2 bases and the J gene end by 7 bases; junction bases not matched to a gene: 6. Germline lookup yields CDR1 SQVTM and CDR2 ANQGSEA. CDR3: CSVERLAGVGNEQFF. The CDR3 coding sequence is TGCAGCGTTGAACGACTAGCGGGAGTCGGTAATGAGCAGTTCTTC.

In this sample, this clonotype turned up a few times. The rearrangement links TRBV7-9 to TRBJ1-2; D is perhaps TRBD1 (6 bases). From germline, CDR1 is SEHNR and CDR2 FQNEAQ (reference sequence). V was cut by 1 base and J by 8 bases, with 17 bases left in between. The CDR3 covers 15 residues. As DNA, the CDR3 is TGTGCCAGCAGCTTAGATCTTGGGGGCTCGCCCGGCTACACCTTC. It yields the protein CASSLDLGGSPGYTF.

In this sample, this clonotype turned up a few times. This chain connects TRBV18 to TRBJ2-7; 8 bases line up with TRBD2. Trimming removed 3 bases from V and 3 bases from J; junction bases left unmatched: 16. Germline values: CDR1 KGHSH, CDR2 LQKENI. The CDR3 sequence is 18 residues long. In DNA form, the CDR3 reads TGTGCCAGCTCACCTTCTTTCCCGGGACAAGGGACTAGCTACGAGCAGTACTTC. Translation: CASSPSFPGQGTSYEQYF.

This clonotype was counted at least ten times. This chain connects TRBV7-3 to TRBJ2-7; 7 bases agree with TRBD2. The CDR3 sequence is 15 residues long. Germline CDR1 SGHTA, CDR2 FQGTGA. J gave up 6 bases and V 2 bases, and 10 bases lay outside the gene matches. The CDR3 DNA reads TGTGCCAGCAGCTTATTTGGGATAGCGGGCTCCGAGCAGTACTTC. This translates into CASSLFGIAGSEQYF.

The rearrangement joins TRBV7-9 to TRBJ1-1; D not certain. V gave up 0 bases and J gave up 1 base, with 9 bases separating them. This CDR3 is built from 15 residues. Per germline, CDR1 SEHNR and CDR2 FQNEAQ (reference sequence). The chain's CDR3 is CASSLAFAGNTEAFF. The CDR3 DNA reads as TGTGCCAGCAGCTTAGCGTTTGCGGGGAACACTGAAGCTTTCTTT.

J is TRBJ2-1 and V is TRBV19; 9 bases agree with TRBD2. Trimming took 1 base from V and 5 from J; bases not matched to a gene: 3. CDR1 LNHDA and CDR2 SQIVND come from the germline V gene (reference sequence). This CDR3 contains 15 residues. CDR3 residues: CASSIGASGNNEQFF. For the CDR3, the DNA is TGTGCCAGTAGTATAGGGGCTAGCGGGAACAATGAGCAGTTCTTC. Combining the CDR3 with reference TRBV19 and TRBJ2-1 gives the whole variable domain DGGITQSPKYLFRKEGQNVTLSCEQNLNHDAMYWYRQDPGQGLRLIYYSQIVNDFQKGDIAEGYSVSREKKESFPLTVTSAQKNPTAFYLCASSIGASGNNEQFFGPGTRLTVL.

This clonotype was picked up many times. J is TRBJ2-7 and V is TRBV12-3 or TRBV12-4; a possible D gene is TRBD1 (6 bases). The V and J ends lost 1 base and 1 base respectively, with 17 bases between them. The CDR3 is 17 residues long. The CDR3, as DNA: TGTGCCAGCAGTTTAGAATTTGGACAGCCGTTATCCTACGAGCAGTACTTC. It specifies CASSLEFGQPLSYEQYF.

On this clonotype: This could be a read error, since a much larger clone is one nucleotide away. This chain connects TRBV3-1 to TRBJ2-5; D possibly corresponds to TRBD1 (6 bases). Germline CDR1 LGHDT, CDR2 YNNKEL (reference sequence). Trimming took 7 bases from V and 2 from J, leaving 14 bases between them. The CDR3 totals 14 residues. CDR3 in amino acids: CASTQGQLQETQYF. The CDR3 DNA follows: TGTGCCAGCACCCAGGGACAACTTCAAGAGACCCAGTACTTC.

This clonotype was picked up many times. The CDR3 protein is CASSAGTSGREQYF. Here the CDR3 DNA reads TGTGCCAGCAGCGCTGGGACTAGCGGGAGAGAGCAGTACTTC. The chain employs TRBV7-6 and TRBJ2-7, with TRBD2 matching 14 bases. The CDR3 length is 14 residues. After removal of 5 bases from V and 7 bases from J, the junction contained 4 bases not matched to a gene. Looked up from germline, CDR1 is SGHVS and CDR2 is FNYEAQ.